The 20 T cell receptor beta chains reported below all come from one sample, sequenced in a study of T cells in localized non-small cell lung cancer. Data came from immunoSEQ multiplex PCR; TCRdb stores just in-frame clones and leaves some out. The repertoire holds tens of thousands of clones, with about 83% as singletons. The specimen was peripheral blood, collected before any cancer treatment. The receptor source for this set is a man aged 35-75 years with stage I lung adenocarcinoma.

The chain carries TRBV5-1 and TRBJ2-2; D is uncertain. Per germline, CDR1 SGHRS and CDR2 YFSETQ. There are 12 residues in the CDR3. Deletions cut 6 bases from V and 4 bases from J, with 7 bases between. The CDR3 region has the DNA TGCGCCAGCAAGGCATTCACCGGGGAGCTGTTTTTT. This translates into CASKAFTGELFF.

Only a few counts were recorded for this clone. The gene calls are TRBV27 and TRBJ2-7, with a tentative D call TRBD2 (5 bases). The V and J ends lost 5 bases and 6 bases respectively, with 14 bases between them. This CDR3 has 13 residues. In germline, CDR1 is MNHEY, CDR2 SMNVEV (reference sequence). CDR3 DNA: TGTGCCAGCAGTACCCAGGACTCCCGCGAGCAGTACTTC. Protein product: CASSTQDSREQYF.

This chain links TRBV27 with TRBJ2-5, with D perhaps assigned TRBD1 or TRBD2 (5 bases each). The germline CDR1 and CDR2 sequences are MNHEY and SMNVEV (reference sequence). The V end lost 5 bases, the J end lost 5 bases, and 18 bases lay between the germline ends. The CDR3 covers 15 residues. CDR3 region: CASSISGTWGETQYF. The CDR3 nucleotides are TGTGCCAGCAGTATTTCAGGGACCTGGGGTGAGACCCAGTACTTC.

CDR3: CASTPGQVDNSPLHF. CDR3 sequence (DNA): TGTGCCAGCACACCGGGACAGGTTGATAATTCACCCCTCCACTTT. V usage is TRBV2 and J usage is TRBJ1-6, with TRBD1 matching 8 bases. In germline, CDR1 is SNHLY, CDR2 FYNNEI. The V segment lost 7 bases and the J segment 5 bases; nucleotides outside the gene matches: 7. This CDR3 spans 15 amino acids.

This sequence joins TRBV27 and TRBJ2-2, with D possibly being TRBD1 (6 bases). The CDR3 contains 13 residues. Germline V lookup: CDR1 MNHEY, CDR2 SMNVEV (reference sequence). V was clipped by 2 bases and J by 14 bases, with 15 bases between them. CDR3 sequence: CASSLKRGQGLFF. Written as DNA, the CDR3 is TGTGCCAGCAGTTTAAAAAGGGGACAAGGACTGTTTTTT.

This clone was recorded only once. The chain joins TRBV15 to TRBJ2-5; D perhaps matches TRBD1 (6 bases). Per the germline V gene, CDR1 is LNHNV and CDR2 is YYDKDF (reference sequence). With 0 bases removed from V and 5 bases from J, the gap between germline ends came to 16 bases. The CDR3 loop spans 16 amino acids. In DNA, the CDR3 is TGTGCCACCAGCAGAGATATTGGGGCAGGGGATGAGACCCAGTACTTC. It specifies CATSRDIGAGDETQYF.

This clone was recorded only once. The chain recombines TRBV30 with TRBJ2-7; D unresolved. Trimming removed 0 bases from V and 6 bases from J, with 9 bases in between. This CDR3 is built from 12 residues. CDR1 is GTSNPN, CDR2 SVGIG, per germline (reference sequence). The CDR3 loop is CAWSVGSGEQYF. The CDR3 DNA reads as TGTGCCTGGAGTGTCGGATCGGGCGAGCAGTACTTC.

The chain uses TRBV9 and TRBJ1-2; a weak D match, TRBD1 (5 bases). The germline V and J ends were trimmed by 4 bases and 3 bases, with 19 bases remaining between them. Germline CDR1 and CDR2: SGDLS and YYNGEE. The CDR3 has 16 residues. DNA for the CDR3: TGTGCCAGCAGCAAGGGACGTGTGGGTAGTCACTATGGCTACACCTTC. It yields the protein CASSKGRVGSHYGYTF.

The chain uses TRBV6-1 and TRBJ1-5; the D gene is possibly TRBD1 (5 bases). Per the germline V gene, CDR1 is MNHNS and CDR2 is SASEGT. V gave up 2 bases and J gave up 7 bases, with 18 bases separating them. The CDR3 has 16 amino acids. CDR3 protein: CASSEKSGWIGQPQHF. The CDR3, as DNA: TGTGCCAGCAGTGAAAAGTCAGGGTGGATTGGGCAGCCCCAGCATTTT.

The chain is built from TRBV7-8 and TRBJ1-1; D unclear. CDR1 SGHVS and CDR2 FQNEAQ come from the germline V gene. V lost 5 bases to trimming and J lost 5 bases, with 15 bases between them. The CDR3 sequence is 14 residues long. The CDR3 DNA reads TGTGCCAGCAGCCCGGGAACCACTTGGACTGAAGCTTTCTTT. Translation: CASSPGTTWTEAFF.

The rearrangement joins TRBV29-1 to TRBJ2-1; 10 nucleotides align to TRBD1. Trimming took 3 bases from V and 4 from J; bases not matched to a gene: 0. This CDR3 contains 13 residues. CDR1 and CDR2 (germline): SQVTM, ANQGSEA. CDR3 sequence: CSVEGQGYNEQFF. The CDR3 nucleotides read TGCAGCGTTGAGGGACAGGGGTACAATGAGCAGTTCTTC.

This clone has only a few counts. CDR3 loop: CASVTDRGLGEQFF. The CDR3 bases are TGTGCCAGCGTCACGGACAGGGGGCTTGGTGAGCAGTTCTTC. The chain joins TRBV6-1 to TRBJ2-1; 11 bases map to TRBD1. The CDR3 extends over 14 amino acids. Trimming at V came to 8 bases and at J to 9 bases, leaving 9 bases not matched to a gene. Germline CDR1 reads MNHNS; CDR2 reads SASEGT.

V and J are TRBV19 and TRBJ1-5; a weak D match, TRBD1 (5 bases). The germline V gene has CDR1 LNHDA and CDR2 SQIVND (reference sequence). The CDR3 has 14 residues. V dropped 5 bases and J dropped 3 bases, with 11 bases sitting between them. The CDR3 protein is CASSVGRNNQPQHF. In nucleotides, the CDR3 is TGTGCCAGTAGTGTGGGACGGAACAATCAGCCCCAGCATTTT.

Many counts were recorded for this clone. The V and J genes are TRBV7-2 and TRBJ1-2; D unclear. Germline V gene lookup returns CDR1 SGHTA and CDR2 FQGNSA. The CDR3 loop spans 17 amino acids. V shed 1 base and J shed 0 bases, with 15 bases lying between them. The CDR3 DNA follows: TGTGCCAGCAGCTTAGAGGTCTTGGCAGTCACTAACTATGGCTACACCTTC. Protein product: CASSLEVLAVTNYGYTF.

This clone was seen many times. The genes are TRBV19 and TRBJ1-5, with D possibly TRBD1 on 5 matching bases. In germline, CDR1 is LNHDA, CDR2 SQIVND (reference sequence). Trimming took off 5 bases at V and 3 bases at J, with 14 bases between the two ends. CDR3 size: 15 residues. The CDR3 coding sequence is TGTGCCAGTAGTGTATTTCCCGGGGCCAATCAGCCCCAGCATTTT. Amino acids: CASSVFPGANQPQHF.

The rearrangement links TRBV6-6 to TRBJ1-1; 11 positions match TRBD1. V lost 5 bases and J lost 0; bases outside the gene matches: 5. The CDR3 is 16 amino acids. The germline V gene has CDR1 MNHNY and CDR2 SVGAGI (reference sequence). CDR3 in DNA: TGTGCCAGCAGTCGGACAGGGGGCGAGATGAACACTGAAGCTTTCTTT. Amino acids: CASSRTGGEMNTEAFF.

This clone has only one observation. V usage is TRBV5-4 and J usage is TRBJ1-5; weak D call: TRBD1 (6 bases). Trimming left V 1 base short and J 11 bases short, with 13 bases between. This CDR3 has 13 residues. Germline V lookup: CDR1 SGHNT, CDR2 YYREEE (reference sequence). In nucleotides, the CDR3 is TGTGCCAGCAGCTTGACCGAACAGGGCGCCCAGCATTTT. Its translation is CASSLTEQGAQHF. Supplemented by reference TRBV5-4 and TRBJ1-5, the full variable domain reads ETGVTQSPTHLIKTRGQQVTLRCSSQSGHNTVSWYQQALGQGPQFIFQYYREEENGRGNFPPRFSGLQFPNYSSELNVNALELDDSALYLCASSLTEQGAQHFGDGTRLSIL.

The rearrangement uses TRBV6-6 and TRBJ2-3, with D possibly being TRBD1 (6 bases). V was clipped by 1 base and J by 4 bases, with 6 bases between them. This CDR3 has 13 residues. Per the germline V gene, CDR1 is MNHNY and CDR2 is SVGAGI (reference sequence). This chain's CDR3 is CASSYYRADTQYF. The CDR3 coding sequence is TGTGCCAGCAGTTACTACAGGGCAGATACGCAGTATTTT.

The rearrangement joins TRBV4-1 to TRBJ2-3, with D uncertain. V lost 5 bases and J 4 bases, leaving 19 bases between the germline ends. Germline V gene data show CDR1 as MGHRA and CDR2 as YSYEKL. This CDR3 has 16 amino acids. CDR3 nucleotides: TGCGCCAGCAGCTTTGGACCGGGTTCCAAGGCAGATACGCAGTATTTT. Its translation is CASSFGPGSKADTQYF.

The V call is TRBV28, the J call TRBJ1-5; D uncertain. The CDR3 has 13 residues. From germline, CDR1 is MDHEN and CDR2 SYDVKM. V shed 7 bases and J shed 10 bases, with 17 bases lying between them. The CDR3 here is CASMRPGRTPQHF. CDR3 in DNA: TGTGCCAGCATGAGACCAGGACGGACCCCCCAGCATTTT.